This T cell receptor (beta chain) was sequenced for a study of shared clonotypes between healthy human individuals. The CDR3 extends over 14 amino acids. Per germline, CDR1 MDHEN and CDR2 SYDVKM. The V end was cut by 3 bases, the J end by 1 base, with 10 bases between. At the deep level, the assay was run. Data came from immunoSEQ multiplex PCR; TCRdb stores just in-frame clones and leaves some out. The sample shows 450,000 to 600,000 clones, 79% of them seen only once. This receptor was taken from a woman between 40 and 55 years old in good health. Some clones in this sample may be carry-over from other donors' samples. Specimen: PBMCs. This chain uses TRBV28 with TRBJ2-7; possible D gene TRBD2, 6 bases. CDR3 residues: CASSFAGTSYEQYF. The CDR3 DNA reads as TGTGCCAGCAGTTTCGCCGGGACTTCCTACGAGCAGTACTTC.